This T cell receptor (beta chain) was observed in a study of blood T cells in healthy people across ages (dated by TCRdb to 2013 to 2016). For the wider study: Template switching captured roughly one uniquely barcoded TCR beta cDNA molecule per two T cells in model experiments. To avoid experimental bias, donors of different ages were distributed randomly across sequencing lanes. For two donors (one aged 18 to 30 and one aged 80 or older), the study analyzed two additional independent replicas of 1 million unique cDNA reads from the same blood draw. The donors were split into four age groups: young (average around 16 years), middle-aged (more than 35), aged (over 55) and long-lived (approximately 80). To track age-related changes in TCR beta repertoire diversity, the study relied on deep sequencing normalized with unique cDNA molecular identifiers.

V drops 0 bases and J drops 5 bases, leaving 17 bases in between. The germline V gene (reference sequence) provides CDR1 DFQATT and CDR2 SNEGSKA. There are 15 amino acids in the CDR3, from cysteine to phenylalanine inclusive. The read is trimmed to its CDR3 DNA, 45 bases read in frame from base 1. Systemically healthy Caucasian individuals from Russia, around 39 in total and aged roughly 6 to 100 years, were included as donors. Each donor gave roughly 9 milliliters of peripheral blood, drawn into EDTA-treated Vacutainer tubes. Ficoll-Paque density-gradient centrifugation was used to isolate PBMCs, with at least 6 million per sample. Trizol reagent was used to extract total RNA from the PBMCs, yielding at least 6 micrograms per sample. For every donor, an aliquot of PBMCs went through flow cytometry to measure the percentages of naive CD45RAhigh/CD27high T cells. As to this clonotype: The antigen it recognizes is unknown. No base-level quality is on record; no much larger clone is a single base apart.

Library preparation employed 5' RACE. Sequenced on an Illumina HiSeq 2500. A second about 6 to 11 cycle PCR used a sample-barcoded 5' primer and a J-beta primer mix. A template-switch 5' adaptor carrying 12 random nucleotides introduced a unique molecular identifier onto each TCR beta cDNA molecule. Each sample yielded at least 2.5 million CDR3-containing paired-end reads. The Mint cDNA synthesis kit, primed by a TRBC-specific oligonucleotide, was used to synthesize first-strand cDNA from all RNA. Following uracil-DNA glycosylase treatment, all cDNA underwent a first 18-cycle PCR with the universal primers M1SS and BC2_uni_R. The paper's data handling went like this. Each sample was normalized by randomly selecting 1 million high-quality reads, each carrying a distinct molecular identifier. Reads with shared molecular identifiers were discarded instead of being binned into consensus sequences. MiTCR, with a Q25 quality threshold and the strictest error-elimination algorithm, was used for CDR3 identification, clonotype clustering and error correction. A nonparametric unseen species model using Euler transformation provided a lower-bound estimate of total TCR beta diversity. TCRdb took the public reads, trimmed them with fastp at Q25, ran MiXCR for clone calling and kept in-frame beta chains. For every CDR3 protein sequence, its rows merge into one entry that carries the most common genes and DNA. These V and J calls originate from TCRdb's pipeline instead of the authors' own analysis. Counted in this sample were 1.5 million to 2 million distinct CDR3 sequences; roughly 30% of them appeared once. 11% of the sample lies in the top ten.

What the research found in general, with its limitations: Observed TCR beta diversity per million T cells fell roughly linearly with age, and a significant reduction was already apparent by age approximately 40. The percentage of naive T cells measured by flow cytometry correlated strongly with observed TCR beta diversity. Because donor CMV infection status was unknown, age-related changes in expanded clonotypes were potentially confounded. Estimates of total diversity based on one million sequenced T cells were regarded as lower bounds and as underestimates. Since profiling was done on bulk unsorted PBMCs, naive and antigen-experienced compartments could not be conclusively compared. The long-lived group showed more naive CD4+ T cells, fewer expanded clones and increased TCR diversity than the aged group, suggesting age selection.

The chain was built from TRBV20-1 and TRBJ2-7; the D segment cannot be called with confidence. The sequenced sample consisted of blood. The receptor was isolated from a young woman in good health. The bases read TGCAGTGCTAGAGATGGGAAGGTGGTTAGGAACGAGCAGTACTTC. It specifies CSARDGKVVRNEQYF.